These T cell receptor beta chains were read from a single sample in a study of CD8+ T cells in alopecia areata. Using immunoSEQ multiplex PCR, the repertoire was profiled, and TCRdb retains in-frame clones only, with some absent. The sample lists approximately 40,000 clones; over 50% were seen once. Sequencing was performed on CD4+ Tregs sorted from blood. Every receptor here comes from a human donor with alopecia areata. The CDR3 runs from the conserved cysteine through the conserved F or W. The order of the fields is D gene, J gene, clone size, V gene, CDR3 DNA, CDR3 protein. The D gene is left open where the match is weak. Clone size, where shown, is once, few, many, or a class for clones that have expanded.

D: .
J: TRBJ2-5
size: .
V: TRBV5-1
DNA: TGCGCCAGCAGGGGGGGAGACTACCAAGAGACCCAGTACTTC
CDR3: CASRGGDYQETQYF

D: TRBD1
J: TRBJ2-4
size: .
V: TRBV6-4
DNA: TGTGCCAGCCCCGAACTTTGTGACAGGGATTGTGACATTCAGTACTTC
CDR3: CASPELCDRDCDIQYF

D: .
J: TRBJ1-2
size: few
V: TRBV7-9
DNA: TGTGCCAGCAGCTTAGGAGGCAGCTATGGCTACACCTTC
CDR3: CASSLGGSYGYTF

D: TRBD1
J: TRBJ2-3
size: .
V: TRBV19
DNA: TGTGCCAGTAGCAGCCGACAGGGCCCAGATACGCAGTATTTT
CDR3: CASSSRQGPDTQYF

D: .
J: TRBJ1-2
size: .
V: TRBV6-1
DNA: TGTGCCAGCAGTGAAGAGTCCTCATATGGCTACACCTTC
CDR3: CASSEESSYGYTF

D: TRBD2
J: TRBJ2-5
size: few
V: TRBV5-1
DNA: TGCGCCAGCAGCCCCCGTACAGGGGGCTGGACTAGCGGGACTATGGAGACCCAGTACTTC
CDR3: CASSPRTGGWTSGTMETQYF

D: TRBD2
J: TRBJ2-7
size: .
V: TRBV6-5
DNA: TGTGCCAGCAGTCGTCGGACTAGCGTCTCCTACGAGCAGTACTTC
CDR3: CASSRRTSVSYEQYF

D: .
J: TRBJ2-7
size: few
V: TRBV30
DNA: TGTGCCTGGAGTGTACAACTGGGCCTGGGATCCGAGCAGTACTTC
CDR3: CAWSVQLGLGSEQYF

D: .
J: TRBJ1-1
size: .
V: TRBV7-8
DNA: TGTGCCAGCAGCTTAGCCGGGACGGCCGCAGCTTTCTTT
CDR3: CASSLAGTAAAFF

D: .
J: TRBJ2-1
size: .
V: TRBV9
DNA: TGTGCCAGCAGCGTAGTTAGCCAGGGGTACAATGAGCAGTTCTTC
CDR3: CASSVVSQGYNEQFF

D: TRBD1
J: TRBJ1-1
size: few
V: TRBV7-3
DNA: TGTGCCAGCAGCTTGACAGGGGGAAAGACTGAAGCTTTCTTT
CDR3: CASSLTGGKTEAFF

D: TRBD1
J: TRBJ2-4
size: .
V: TRBV28
DNA: TGTGCCAGCGGTTCAGGGGGATACTTAGCCAAAAACATTCAGTACTTC
CDR3: CASGSGGYLAKNIQYF

D: TRBD2
J: TRBJ2-7
size: .
V: TRBV7-9
DNA: TGTGCCAGCAGCGGCGGGACTAGCGGGAGAGTCCACGAGCAGTACTTC
CDR3: CASSGGTSGRVHEQYF

D: TRBD1
J: TRBJ2-2
size: .
V: TRBV29-1
DNA: TGCAGCGCGGGGGACAGGACAAACACCGGGGAGCTGTTTTTT
CDR3: CSAGDRTNTGELFF

D: .
J: TRBJ1-1
size: .
V: TRBV5-1
DNA: TGCGCCAGCAGCTTGGTGGAGGGACTAAGTGAAGCTTTCTTT
CDR3: CASSLVEGLSEAFF

D: .
J: TRBJ2-7
size: .
V: TRBV7-8
DNA: TGTGCCAGCAGCTCGATGCTGGGAGCGGGGTACTTC
CDR3: CASSSMLGAGYF

D: .
J: TRBJ1-4
size: .
V: TRBV2
DNA: TGTGCCAGCAGAATCCGGGACACTAATGAAAAACTGTTTTTT
CDR3: CASRIRDTNEKLFF

D: .
J: TRBJ1-1
size: .
V: TRBV5-1
DNA: TGCGCCAGCAGCTTTTTCGGCAGGCCTAACACTGAAGCTTTCTTT
CDR3: CASSFFGRPNTEAFF